The clone carrying this T cell receptor (beta chain) has a count of ten or more. This entry is derived from a study of T-cell reconstitution after alpha-beta-depleted transplantation in children. Unique molecular identifiers were incorporated during preparation of the TCRbeta library. From the PCR reads, TCRdb called clonotypes with MiXCR, one entry per CDR3 protein. The table shows hundreds of thousands of distinct CDR3 sequences, with roughly 13% occurring only once. Germline values: CDR1 MNHEY, CDR2 SVGAGI. Trimming cost V 2 bases and J 6 bases, with 13 bases left between them. The CDR3 runs to 15 residues.

The chain couples TRBV6-5 to TRBJ2-2; the D gene is possibly TRBD2 (5 bases). The TCR originated in a male patient younger than 18 who had a stem cell transplant for acute myeloid leukemia, so the T cells may come from the graft donor. The sequences come from PBMCs, mostly from graft donor cells, collected 360 days after TCRalphabeta/CD19-depleted stem cell transplant. CDR3 nucleotide sequence: TGTGCCAGCAGTTACGACTATCCGGCCGCCGGGGAGCTGTTTTTT. Protein product: CASSYDYPAAGELFF.